These 23 T cell receptor beta chains were sequenced from one sample in a study of molecular identifiers for immune sequencing clone quantification. Each CDR3 protein gets one entry after TCRdb re-called the PCR reads with MiXCR. The sample holds hundreds of thousands of distinct CDR3 sequences, over 25% seen once. The source material was naive CD8+ T cells from blood, with Jurkat cell RNA spiked in. The subset is: FACS-sorted CD8+CD4-CCR7+CD45RA+ naive T cells. The origin of the receptors is a human donor in good health. Some libraries in this study had Jurkat cell RNA spiked in.

The sample holds many counts of this clonotype. The chain uses TRBV30 and TRBJ1-1; D is ambiguous. V dropped 4 bases and J dropped 0 bases, with 15 bases sitting between them. There are 15 residues in the CDR3. The germline gives CDR1 GTSNPN, CDR2 SVGIG (reference sequence). This chain's CDR3 is CAWIPMAYLNTEAFF. The CDR3 DNA reads as TGTGCCTGGATACCTATGGCATATTTGAACACTGAAGCTTTCTTT.

This clonotype was detected a few times. The chain uses TRBV7-8 and TRBJ2-7; the match to TRBD1 covers 9 bases. In germline, CDR1 is SGHVS, CDR2 FQNEAQ. CDR3 length equals 15 residues. V shed 3 bases and J 5 bases; nucleotides not matched to a gene: 8. The chain's CDR3 is CASSFPGQGVNEQYF. The CDR3 nucleotides are TGTGCCAGCAGCTTCCCGGGACAGGGCGTGAACGAGCAGTACTTC.

This clonotype was counted many times. V is TRBV30 and J is TRBJ1-1; 7 nucleotides match TRBD1. With V trimmed by 2 bases and J by 5 bases, 5 bases remained unmatched. The CDR3 is 13 residues long. Germline CDR1 GTSNPN, CDR2 SVGIG (reference sequence). The CDR3 coding sequence is TGTGCCTGGAGTCAAGGGGGCTGGACTGAAGCTTTCTTT. The encoded protein is CAWSQGGWTEAFF.

Many counts were recorded for this clonotype. The chain uses TRBV19 and TRBJ2-5; D remains ambiguous. The ends were cut back, 1 base at V and 4 bases at J, with 7 bases in the middle. Per germline, CDR1 LNHDA and CDR2 SQIVND (reference sequence). There are 13 residues in the CDR3. The CDR3: CASSIVMAETQYF. DNA for the CDR3: TGTGCCAGTAGTATAGTGATGGCAGAGACCCAGTACTTC.

CDR3 sequence (DNA): TGCAGTGCTAGAGATCTGCGGGTGGGCACAGATACGCAGTATTTT. It translates to CSARDLRVGTDTQYF. The J gene is TRBJ2-3, the V gene TRBV20-1; a weak D match, TRBD2 (5 bases). The germline gives CDR1 DFQATT, CDR2 SNEGSKA (reference sequence). The CDR3 sequence is 15 residues long. V was cut by 0 bases and J by 1 base, with 11 bases left in between.

This clonotype was detected a few times. V and J are TRBV5-6 and TRBJ2-7, with 7 bases identical to TRBD2. CDR1 and CDR2 from the germline V gene are SGHDT and YYEEEE. This CDR3 is 14 amino acids long. V gave up 4 bases and J gave up 4 bases; unmatched junction bases: 8. The CDR3 DNA reads TGTGCCAGCAGCCAGACTAGCTCTGCTTACGAGCAGTACTTC. Translating it yields CASSQTSSAYEQYF.

As for this clonotype: Being one base from a much bigger clone, this may be a read error. The chain uses TRBV5-1 and TRBJ2-5; D may match TRBD1 or TRBD2 (5 bases each). The germline CDR1 and CDR2 sequences are SGHRS and YFSETQ. CDR3 length: 15 residues. V dropped 0 bases and J dropped 1 base, with 10 bases sitting between them. CDR3 in DNA: TGCGCCAGCAGCTTGGTGGCCGGGGCCCAAGAGACCCAGTACTTC. Encoded protein: CASSLVAGAQETQYF.

Of note for this clonotype: This clone may be a read error of a much larger clone one base away. For the CDR3, the DNA is TGCGCCAGCAGCTTTGGGGAGGGTCCGCCCCAGCATTTT. Translation gives CASSFGEGPPQHF. This rearrangement joins TRBV5-1 to TRBJ1-5; the D is unclear. The V gene's germline CDR1 is SGHRS and CDR2 YFSETQ. The CDR3 has 13 amino acids. V was shortened by 2 bases and J by 9 bases, with 12 bases between the two germline ends.

V usage is TRBV27 and J usage is TRBJ2-7, with TRBD2 matching 7 bases. J lost 6 bases, V lost 2 bases, and 10 bases had no gene match. CDR1 and CDR2 (germline): MNHEY, SMNVEV (reference sequence). The CDR3 sequence is 15 residues long. The DNA of the CDR3 is TGTGCCAGCAGTTTAACCCCCGGGGGGTTGGGCGAGCAGTACTTC. It yields the protein CASSLTPGGLGEQYF.

With regard to this clonotype: A much larger clone sits a single nucleotide away, making a read error possible. The chain has TRBV4-1 and TRBJ1-1; perhaps TRBD1 as D (6 bases). CDR1 and CDR2 from the germline V gene are MGHRA and YSYEKL. CDR3 size: 13 residues. The CDR3 protein is CASGQQRGIEAFF. The CDR3, as DNA: TGCGCCAGCGGCCAACAAAGGGGGATTGAAGCTTTCTTT.

The DNA of the CDR3 is TGCGCCAGCAGCCAAGATCTTAAGTCCATCTACGAGCAGTACTTC. It translates to CASSQDLKSIYEQYF. The gene calls are TRBV4-3 and TRBJ2-7; no definite D call. This CDR3 contains 15 residues. Germline loops: CDR1 LGHNA, CDR2 YSLEER. V lost 0 bases to trimming and J lost 3 bases, with 12 bases between them.

This clonotype was counted once. The CDR3 is CASSFPHAGTGRSYEQYF. CDR3 DNA: TGTGCCAGCAGCTTCCCCCACGCCGGGACAGGGCGCTCCTACGAGCAGTACTTC. The chain recombines TRBV7-9 with TRBJ2-7; 9 bases are a match to TRBD1. This CDR3 is 18 amino acids long. The V gene end was trimmed by 3 bases and the J gene end by 0 bases; junction bases not matched to a gene: 12. Germline-derived CDR1 and CDR2 are SEHNR and FQNEAQ (reference sequence).

A remark on this clonotype: Mismatch with germline at one junction end may stem from a read error. This chain connects TRBV20-1 to TRBJ2-7, with a possible D match to TRBD1 (6 bases). Germline loops: CDR1 DFQATT, CDR2 SNEGSKA (reference sequence). This CDR3 has 13 residues. This CDR3 reads CGARDGDTYEQYF. The CDR3 DNA reads as TGCGGTGCTAGAGATGGGGACACCTACGAGCAGTACTTC.

The chain is built from TRBV4-3 and TRBJ2-2, with unresolved D. The CDR3 is made up of 16 amino acids. Germline lookup yields CDR1 LGHNA and CDR2 YSLEER. Trimming pared 0 bases from V and 6 bases from J, leaving 14 bases between. Here the CDR3 DNA reads TGCGCCAGCAGCCAAGATAATCGTCTAGACGCCGGGGAGCTGTTTTTT. Translated: CASSQDNRLDAGELFF.

This clonotype was seen a handful of times. The genes are TRBV10-2 and TRBJ2-5; a possible D gene is TRBD1 (5 bases). V was pared by 0 bases and J by 5 bases, with 10 bases between. The length of the CDR3 is 14 residues. Germline V CDR1 and CDR2: WSHSY, SAAADI. CDR3 DNA: TGCGCCAGCAGTGAGTCGGGGCGTTGGGAGACCCAGTACTTC. It encodes CASSESGRWETQYF.

This clonotype was detected a few times. The J gene is TRBJ2-3, the V gene TRBV9; D could derive from TRBD1 or TRBD2 (5 bases each). V was shortened by 0 bases and J by 4 bases, with 12 bases between the two germline ends. The CDR3 covers 15 residues. Germline lookup yields CDR1 SGDLS and CDR2 YYNGEE. CDR3 nucleotide sequence: TGTGCCAGCAGCGTAGTAGAGGGGTTAGCAGATACGCAGTATTTT. Its translation: CASSVVEGLADTQYF.

This clonotype has ten or more counts. This chain connects TRBV3-1 to TRBJ1-5; D not resolved. Germline CDR1 LGHDT, CDR2 YNNKEL (reference sequence). V was clipped by 4 bases and J by 4 bases, with 8 bases between them. CDR3 size: 13 residues. The CDR3 region is CASSPEMNQPQHF. In DNA, the CDR3 is TGTGCCAGCAGCCCTGAGATGAATCAGCCCCAGCATTTT.

This clonotype was recorded at least ten times. The rearrangement uses TRBV9 and TRBJ1-1; D might be TRBD1 (5 bases). This CDR3 has 13 residues. Looked up from germline, CDR1 is SGDLS and CDR2 is YYNGEE. Trimming removed 4 bases at V and 7 bases at J, with 14 bases between. CDR3 bases: TGTGCCAGCAGCCCCCCCCGGGGGGTTGAAGCTTTCTTT. Encoded protein: CASSPPRGVEAFF.

This clonotype was seen repeatedly, ten times or more. V is TRBV29-1 and J is TRBJ1-3; D is possibly TRBD1 (6 bases). V lost 4 bases to trimming and J lost 2 bases, with 9 bases between them. Germline CDR1 and CDR2: SQVTM and ANQGSEA. This CDR3 contains 13 residues. CDR3 nucleotide sequence: TGCAGCGTTGTCGGGGGCCCTGGAAACACCATATATTTT. This encodes CSVVGGPGNTIYF. Combining the CDR3 with reference TRBV29-1 and TRBJ1-3 gives the whole variable domain SAVISQKPSRDICQRGTSLTIQCQVDSQVTMMFWYRQQPGQSLTLIATANQGSEATYESGFVIDKFPISRPNLTFSTLTVSNMSPEDSSIYLCSVVGGPGNTIYFGEGSWLTVV.

The rearrangement joins TRBV6-1 to TRBJ2-7; the D is unclear. CDR3 length: 12 amino acids. The germline V gene encodes CDR1 MNHNS and CDR2 SASEGT. V dropped 7 bases and J dropped 0 bases, with 7 bases sitting between them. The CDR3 DNA follows: TGTGCCAGCAAAAGGGTCTCCTACGAGCAGTACTTC. Protein product: CASKRVSYEQYF.

This chain joins TRBV4-3 and TRBJ2-3; 7 bases match TRBD2. The CDR3 runs to 18 residues. CDR1 is LGHNA, CDR2 YSLEER, per germline. With V trimmed by 0 bases and J by 0 bases, 9 bases remained unmatched. CDR3 sequence (DNA): TGCGCCAGCAGCCAAGATGCTGCGACTAGCAGTAGCACAGATACGCAGTATTTT. It is translated as CASSQDAATSSSTDTQYF.

In this sample, this clonotype turned up many times. The chain has TRBV7-2 and TRBJ2-3; D gene uncertain. The CDR3 extends over 15 amino acids. V lost 5 bases, J lost 4 bases, and 16 bases lay in between. Germline values: CDR1 SGHTA, CDR2 FQGNSA. CDR3 DNA sequence: TGTGCCAGCAGCCGATTTGGTCTCATTGCAGATACGCAGTATTTT. It translates to CASSRFGLIADTQYF.

This clonotype was seen repeatedly, ten times or more. The J gene is TRBJ2-6, the V gene TRBV11-1; 8 bases fit TRBD1. Germline values: CDR1 SGHAT, CDR2 FQDESV (reference sequence). The CDR3 totals 17 residues. Trimming took 3 bases from V and 0 from J; bases not matched to a gene: 4. DNA for the CDR3: TGTGCCAGCAGCTTGGGGACAGGTCTCTCTGGGGCCAACGTCCTGACTTTC. Translating it yields CASSLGTGLSGANVLTF.